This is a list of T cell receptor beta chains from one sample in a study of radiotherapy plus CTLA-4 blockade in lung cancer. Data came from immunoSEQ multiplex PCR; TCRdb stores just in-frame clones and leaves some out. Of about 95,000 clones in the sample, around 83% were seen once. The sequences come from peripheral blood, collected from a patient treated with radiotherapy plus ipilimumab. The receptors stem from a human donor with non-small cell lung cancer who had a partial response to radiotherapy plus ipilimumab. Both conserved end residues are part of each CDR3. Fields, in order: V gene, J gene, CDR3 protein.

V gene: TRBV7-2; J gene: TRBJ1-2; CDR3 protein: CASSPQGQLGYGYTF
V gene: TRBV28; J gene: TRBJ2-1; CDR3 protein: CASSPEGGSSYNEQFF
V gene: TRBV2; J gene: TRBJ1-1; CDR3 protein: CASSPQLRAEAFF
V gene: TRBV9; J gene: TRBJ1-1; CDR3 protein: CASSVTGGNTEAFF
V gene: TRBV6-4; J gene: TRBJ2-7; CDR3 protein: CASRGSSYEQYF
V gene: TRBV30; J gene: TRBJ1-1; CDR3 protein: CAWSYRGRNTEAFF
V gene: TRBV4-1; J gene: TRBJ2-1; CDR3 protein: CASSPAPLAGGNEQFF
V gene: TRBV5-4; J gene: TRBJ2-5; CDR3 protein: CASSKPGAGTSGEGTQYF
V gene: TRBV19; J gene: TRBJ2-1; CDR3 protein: CASSIMAAETNEQFF
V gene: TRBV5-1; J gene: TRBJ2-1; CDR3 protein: CASSFTSGAPYNEQFF
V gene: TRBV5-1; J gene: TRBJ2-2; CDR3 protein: CASSLLAEPNTGELFF
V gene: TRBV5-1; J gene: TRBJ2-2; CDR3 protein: CASRGSTGELFF
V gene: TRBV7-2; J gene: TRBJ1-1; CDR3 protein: CASSLVQYIEAFF
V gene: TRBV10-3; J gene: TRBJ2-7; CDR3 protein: CAISGTGGVYEQYF
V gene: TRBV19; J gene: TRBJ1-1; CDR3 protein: CASSPRTVNTEAFF
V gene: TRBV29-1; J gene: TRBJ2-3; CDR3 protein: CSVEEKGAWADTQYF
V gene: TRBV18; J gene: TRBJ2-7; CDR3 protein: CASSPNGGSTYEQYF
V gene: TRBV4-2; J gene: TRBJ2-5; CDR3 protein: CASSQDRLSRETQYF
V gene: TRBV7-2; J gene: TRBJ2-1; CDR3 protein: CASSSRGEGQFF
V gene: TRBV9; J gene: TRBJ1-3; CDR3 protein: CASSVRGDTSSGNTIYF
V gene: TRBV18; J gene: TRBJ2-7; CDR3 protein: CASSPAPLTSRSSYEQYF
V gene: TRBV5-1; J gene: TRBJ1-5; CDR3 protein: CASSWGESYNQPQHF
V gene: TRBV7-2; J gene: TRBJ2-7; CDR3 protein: CASSPIADEQYF
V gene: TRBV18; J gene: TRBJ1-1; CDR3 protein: CASSPGLTSMNTEAFF
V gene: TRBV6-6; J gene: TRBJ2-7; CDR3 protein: CASSYSAQGPYEQCF
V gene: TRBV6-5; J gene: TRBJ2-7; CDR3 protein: CASRAGSTYEQYF
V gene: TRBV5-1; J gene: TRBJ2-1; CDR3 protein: CASRTGGSSYNEQFF
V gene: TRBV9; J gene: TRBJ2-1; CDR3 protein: CASSPGVEQFF
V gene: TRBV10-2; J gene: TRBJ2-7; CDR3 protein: CASSESRGSSGIRGKQYF
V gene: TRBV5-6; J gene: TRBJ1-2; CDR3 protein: CASSLRGGNGYTF
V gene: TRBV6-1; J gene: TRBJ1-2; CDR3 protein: CASRVGQGRFDGYTF
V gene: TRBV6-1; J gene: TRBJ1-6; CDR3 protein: CASSLVGYNSPLHF
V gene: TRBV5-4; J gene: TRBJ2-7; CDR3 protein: CASSLRREALIEQYF
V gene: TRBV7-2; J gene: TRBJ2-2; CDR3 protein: CASSLFGGGNTGELFF
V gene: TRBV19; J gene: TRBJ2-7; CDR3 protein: CASSIELISYEQYF
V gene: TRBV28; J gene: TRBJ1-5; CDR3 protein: CASSLSYGARPQHF
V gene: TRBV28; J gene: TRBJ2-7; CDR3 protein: CASSLTGNYEQYF
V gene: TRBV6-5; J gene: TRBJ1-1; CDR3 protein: CASSYTFAGKEEAFF
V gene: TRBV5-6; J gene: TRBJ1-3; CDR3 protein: CASSLEAPGNTIYF
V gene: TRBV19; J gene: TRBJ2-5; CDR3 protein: CASSNPGLAGGETQYF
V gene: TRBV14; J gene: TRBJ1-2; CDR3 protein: CASSQEAVRRGYTF
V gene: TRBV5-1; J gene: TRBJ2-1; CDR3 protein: CASSRTSGDYNEQFF
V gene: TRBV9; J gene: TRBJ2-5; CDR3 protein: CASSVATRETQYF
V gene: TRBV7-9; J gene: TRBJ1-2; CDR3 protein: CASSPQGLDGYTF
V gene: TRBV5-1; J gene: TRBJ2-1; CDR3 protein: CASSPGGSSYNEQFF